The 3 T cell receptor beta chains below were found in one sample sequenced in a study of blood T cells in healthy people across ages. A J-beta primer mix and a sample-barcoded 5' primer were used in a second PCR of about 7 to 12 cycles. One entry per CDR3 protein results from TCRdb running MiXCR on the 5' RACE reads. The data hold 800,000 or so distinct CDR3 sequences, with around 45% observed a single time. The sample consisted of blood. The origin of the receptors is a man at least 80 years old in good health.

V and J are TRBV28 and TRBJ1-2, with D possibly TRBD1 on 5 matching bases. The germline V gene encodes CDR1 MDHEN and CDR2 SYDVKM. Deletions cut 5 bases from V and 4 bases from J, with 14 bases between. The CDR3 totals 14 residues. The CDR3 is CASSPLGRGYGYTF. DNA of the CDR3: TGTGCCAGCAGTCCTCTGGGACGGGGCTATGGCTACACCTTC.

J is TRBJ1-1 and V is TRBV7-3, with 9 bases identical to TRBD1. Germline CDR1 is SGHTA and CDR2 is FQGTGA. This CDR3 has 17 residues. V lost 5 bases to trimming and J lost 4 bases; unmatched junction nucleotides: 14. CDR3 DNA: TGTGCCAGCAGCCCAAAGCCCCCAACAGGGGGCGGCACTGAAGCTTTCTTT. Its protein is CASSPKPPTGGGTEAFF.

Written as DNA, the CDR3 is TGTGCCATCAGTGACAAAGGGACTAGCGGGATCCATGAGCAGTACTTC. The encoded protein is CAISDKGTSGIHEQYF. This chain connects TRBV10-3 to TRBJ2-7; 13 bases are shared with TRBD2. Per germline, CDR1 ENHRY and CDR2 SYGVKD. The CDR3 is 16 residues long. J gave up 7 bases and V 3 bases, and 9 bases lay outside the gene matches.